The present entry profiles one T cell receptor beta chain with its context. The sample belongs to a study of blood T cell repertoires in COVID-19. Study as a whole: Material from acute and convalescent COVID-19 was sourced from the United States, Italy and Spain. T cells, B-cell-depleted T cells, or PBMCs supplied cDNA or gDNA.

V dropped 1 base and J dropped 9; count of bases not matched to a gene: 7. Looked up from germline, CDR1 is SGHVS and CDR2 is FQNEAQ. CDR3 size: 15 residues. Data came from immunoSEQ multiplex PCR; TCRdb stores just in-frame clones and leaves some out. Found here are fewer than 200,000 clones, around 83% of them singletons; the top ten hold around 8%. Sequenced material: peripheral blood. The sequence derives from a woman in her 70s with COVID-19, enrolled during active disease. The V call is TRBV7-8, the J call TRBJ2-1; 9 bases are shared with TRBD2. Here the CDR3 reads CASSLVREGPPEQFF. CDR3 sequence (DNA): TGTGCCAGCAGCTTAGTGCGGGAGGGCCCTCCTGAGCAGTTCTTC. Drawing the rest from reference TRBV7-8 and TRBJ2-1, the complete variable domain is GAGVSQSPRYKVAKRGQDVALRCDPISGHVSLFWYQQALGQGPEFLTYFQNEAQLDKSGLPSDRFFAERPEGSVSTLKIQRTQQEDSAVYLCASSLVREGPPEQFFGPGTRLTVL.